Listed below are T cell receptor beta chains from one sample, sequenced in a study of cytomegalovirus exposure and HLA in healthy donors. Profiling relied on immunoSEQ multiplex PCR, and the TCRdb table lists in-frame clones only, not all of them. The repertoire consists of around 80,000 clones, with under 65% occurring once and the leading ten covering 3.5% to 4.5%. Sequenced material: PBMCs. Source of these receptors: a male donor in good health and CMV-seropositive. Both conserved end residues are part of each CDR3. Fields, in order: V gene, D gene, J gene, clone size, CDR3 DNA, CDR3 protein. D genes are given only for firm matches. Rows may omit the clone size; those that give it use once, few, many or a size class.

TRBV4-1	NA	TRBJ2-3	once	TGCGCCAGCAGCCAAGATTTCCAGGGTACAGATACGCAGTATTTT	CASSQDFQGTDTQYF
TRBV2	TRBD2	TRBJ2-5	NA	TGTGCCAGCAGCCCTAGCGGAGAACGGACCCAGTACTTC	CASSPSGERTQYF
TRBV5-6	NA	TRBJ2-5	NA	TGTGCCAGCAGCTTGGGGGGCCAGGGCTACCAAGAGACCCAGTACTTC	CASSLGGQGYQETQYF
TRBV6-1	NA	TRBJ1-4	NA	TGTGCCAGCATCGGGACAAACCTTGAAAAACTGTTTTTT	CASIGTNLEKLFF
TRBV7-7	TRBD2	TRBJ2-7	NA	TGTGCCAGCAGCTTAGAGTCGGGGGGTTCCTACGAGCAGTACTTC	CASSLESGGSYEQYF
TRBV7-2	TRBD1	TRBJ1-6	NA	TGTGCCAGCAGCTTAGGGCCCCCTGGGACAGGGATATTT	CASSLGPPGTGIF
TRBV7-2	TRBD2	TRBJ2-1	NA	TGTGCCAGCAGCTTCGCGGGAGGGGGTGAGCAGTTCTTC	CASSFAGGGEQFF
TRBV5-8	NA	TRBJ1-5	NA	TGTGCCAGCAGCTTGGGGCAGGTTAGCAATCAGCCCCAGCATTTT	CASSLGQVSNQPQHF
TRBV10-2	NA	TRBJ2-6	NA	TGCGCCAGCAGTGAGGCGGGTGGTGGGGCCAACGTCCTGACTTTC	CASSEAGGGANVLTF
TRBV6-1	NA	TRBJ2-7	few	TGTGCCAGCAGTGTTGTACAGGGTATCCACGAGCAGTACTTC	CASSVVQGIHEQYF
TRBV15	TRBD2	TRBJ2-5	NA	TGTGCCACCCAGCGGGGGGGCCCAGAGACCCAGTACTTC	CATQRGGPETQYF
TRBV7-2	TRBD1	TRBJ1-2	NA	TGTGCCAGCAGCTACCGGGACAGAGAGGGCTACACCTTC	CASSYRDREGYTF
TRBV11-2	TRBD1	TRBJ1-4	many	TGTGCCAGCAGCTTGGGGGACAGGGATTTTGAAAAACTGTTTTTT	CASSLGDRDFEKLFF
TRBV7-9	TRBD2	TRBJ2-5	many	TGTGCCAGCAGCTCTACTAGCGGCCCCGGATGGGAGACCCAGTACTTC	CASSSTSGPGWETQYF
TRBV12-5	NA	TRBJ2-7	NA	TGTGCTAGTGGTCCCCACGAGCAGTACTTC	CASGPHEQYF
TRBV6-1	TRBD1	TRBJ1-1	NA	TGTGCCAGCATGACAGGGAGAATGAACACTGAAGCTTTCTTT	CASMTGRMNTEAFF
TRBV30	TRBD2	TRBJ2-1	NA	TGTGCCTGGAGTGCGGACGGGAGGTCCTACAATGAGCAGTTCTTC	CAWSADGRSYNEQFF
TRBV7-3	NA	TRBJ2-1	few	TGTGCCAGCAGCTTATACGAGAACAATGAGCAGTTCTTC	CASSLYENNEQFF
TRBV9	TRBD2	TRBJ2-3	once	TGTGCCAGCAGCCAGCTAGCGGGAGGGGTAGATACGCAGTATTTT	CASSQLAGGVDTQYF
TRBV7-6	TRBD2	TRBJ2-1	NA	TGTGCCAGCAGCTTAAGGGCCCTACTAGCGGGAGGCTACAATGAGCAGTTCTTC	CASSLRALLAGGYNEQFF
TRBV2	NA	TRBJ2-7	NA	TGTGCCGGTCCTAAGTCGGAGAACTCCTACGAGCAGTACTTC	CAGPKSENSYEQYF
TRBV4-1	NA	TRBJ1-1	NA	TGCGCCAGCAGCCAGACCACAGTGGGGGCGGCTTTCTTT	CASSQTTVGAAFF
TRBV2	NA	TRBJ1-2	NA	TGTGCCAGCAGTGATGGAGGATACACCTTC	CASSDGGYTF
TRBV7-2	NA	TRBJ1-1	NA	TGTGCCAGCAGCTTAGGGGGCCCTGAAGCTTTCTTT	CASSLGGPEAFF
TRBV7-8	NA	TRBJ2-1	few	TGTGCCAGCAGCTTTTTGGGCGCCTACAATGAGCAGTTCTTC	CASSFLGAYNEQFF
TRBV15	TRBD2	TRBJ2-3	once	TGTGCCACCAGCCGGGGGGGCACAGATACGCAGTATTTT	CATSRGGTDTQYF
TRBV6-1	NA	TRBJ1-3	few	TGTGCCAGCAGTGAGTCAGTACCTGGAAACACCATATATTTT	CASSESVPGNTIYF
TRBV9	NA	TRBJ2-5	NA	TGTGCCAGCAGCGCTCGGGGGTACCAAGAGACCCAGTACTTC	CASSARGYQETQYF
TRBV5-1	NA	TRBJ2-1	NA	TGCGCCAGCAGCTCCCTTTACGGCAATGAGCAGTTCTTC	CASSSLYGNEQFF
TRBV7-2	TRBD1	TRBJ2-2	NA	TGTGCCAGCAGCCCAGGGGGACAGGGGACCGGGGAGCTGTTTTTT	CASSPGGQGTGELFF
TRBV11-3	NA	TRBJ2-7	NA	TGTGCCAGCAGCTTAAGGGGAGGCGAGCAGTACTTC	CASSLRGGEQYF
TRBV28	TRBD1	TRBJ1-5	NA	TGTGCCAGCAGTTTAGGGCGGACAGGGGTACAGCCCCAGCATTTT	CASSLGRTGVQPQHF
TRBV4-2	NA	TRBJ2-3	NA	TGTGCCAGCGGCACCGGGGGAGGTACGCAGTATTTT	CASGTGGGTQYF
TRBV6-1	NA	TRBJ1-3	few	TGTGCCAGCAGTGAAGGGGGAGGGTGGTCGGACACCATATATTTT	CASSEGGGWSDTIYF
TRBV7-2	NA	TRBJ2-1	many	TGTGCCAGCAGCTCCAGTACTAGCTCCTACAATGAGCAGTTCTTC	CASSSSTSSYNEQFF
TRBV19	TRBD1	TRBJ1-5	NA	TGTGCCAGCGGCAGGGGGTATAGCAATCAGCCCCAGCATTTT	CASGRGYSNQPQHF
TRBV6-5	NA	TRBJ2-1	NA	TGTGCCAGCAGTCCTCTGAGCGGAGGACGCATTGAGCAGTTCTTC	CASSPLSGGRIEQFF
TRBV11-1	TRBD2	TRBJ2-5	few	TGTGCCAGCAGCCCCACGACTAGCGGGAGGGCCGGAAGGAAGACCCAGTACTTC	CASSPTTSGRAGRKTQYF
TRBV28	TRBD2	TRBJ2-7	NA	TGTGCCAGCAGTTTGGGGGGGAGTGAACCCTACGAGCAGTACTTC	CASSLGGSEPYEQYF
TRBV6-5	TRBD1	TRBJ1-1	NA	TGTGCCAGCAGTTACCCTACAGGGGAGATGAACACTGAAGCTTTCTTT	CASSYPTGEMNTEAFF
TRBV6-1	NA	TRBJ2-2	few	TGTGCCAGCAGGGCCGGGACAAGCACCGGGGAGCTGTTTTTT	CASRAGTSTGELFF
TRBV6-1	NA	TRBJ2-7	NA	TGTGCCAGCAGTGAAACATTCTACGAGCAGTACTTC	CASSETFYEQYF
TRBV7-2	NA	TRBJ1-1	NA	TGTGCCAGCAGCTTCTCCCGGGTGAACACTGAAGCTTTCTTT	CASSFSRVNTEAFF
TRBV28	NA	TRBJ1-6	NA	TGTGCCAGCAGTTTGTGGCGGGGACGCGGGGGGATGGCACCCCTCCACTTT	CASSLWRGRGGMAPLHF
TRBV9	NA	TRBJ2-1	NA	TGTGCCAGCAGCGTAGGTTCCAGTGTAAATGAGCAGTTCTTC	CASSVGSSVNEQFF